What follows are 14 T cell receptor beta chains derived from one specimen sequenced in a study of blood T cell repertoires in COVID-19 (dated by TCRdb to the early 2020s). The library was obtained by the immunoSEQ multiplex PCR assay. TCRdb re-hosts the immuneACCESS table, in-frame sequences only. Its copies lack some clones; in the studies checked, an unresolved V gene accounts for under half of them, and the cause for the rest is not known. This sample lists roughly 120,000 clones; around 85% were detected once. About 2.3% of the sample belongs to the ten largest clones. The sample comprised peripheral blood. The source is a man aged 50 to 59 with acute or convalescent COVID-19.

The rearrangement links TRBV7-9 to TRBJ2-5; 9 positions match TRBD2. This CDR3 contains 14 residues. After removal of 5 bases from V and 5 bases from J, the junction contained 6 bases not matched to a gene. Germline V gene data show CDR1 as SEHNR and CDR2 as FQNEAQ (reference sequence). The CDR3 DNA follows: TGTGCCAGCAGCATTAGCGGGAGTGGGGAGACCCAGTACTTC. Translation gives CASSISGSGETQYF.

The genes are TRBV24-1 and TRBJ1-5; no definite D call. This CDR3 is built from 15 residues. V lost 5 bases, J lost 3 bases, and 13 bases lay in between. Looked up from germline, CDR1 is KGHDR and CDR2 is SFDVKD. The CDR3 DNA reads as TGTGCCACCAGTGGCCCACGTAGTGACAATCAGCCCCAGCATTTT. Translating it yields CATSGPRSDNQPQHF.

The rearrangement links TRBV28 to TRBJ2-3, with 9 bases aligning to TRBD1. Trimming at V came to 2 bases and at J to 3 bases, leaving 21 bases not matched to a gene. The CDR3 length is 21 residues. Germline V CDR1 and CDR2: MDHEN, SYDVKM. In DNA form, the CDR3 reads TGTGCCAGCAGTTTACCCCCCCCACAGGGGGCTGTGGGTTGGTTAACAGATACGCAGTATTTT. It codes for CASSLPPPQGAVGWLTDTQYF.

The chain carries TRBV5-4 and TRBJ2-4, with 8 bases aligning to TRBD1. The CDR3 totals 15 residues. Germline CDR1 reads SGHNT; CDR2 reads YYREEE (reference sequence). Germline trimming cut 3 bases from V and 1 base from J; bases unmatched to any gene: 3. CDR3 sequence: CASSSGQDAKNIQYF. CDR3 in DNA: TGTGCCAGCAGCTCGGGACAGGATGCCAAAAACATTCAGTACTTC.

The V call is TRBV29-1, the J call TRBJ2-3; 9 bases fit TRBD2. V shed 4 bases, J shed 4 bases, and the junction held 6 bases outside the gene matches. Germline assignment: CDR1 SQVTM and CDR2 ANQGSEA. The CDR3 is 14 amino acids. CDR3 coding DNA: TGCAGCGTTGGGCTAGCGGGGAAAGCAGATACGCAGTATTTT. This codes for CSVGLAGKADTQYF.

The chain carries TRBV7-2 and TRBJ1-1; 8 bases fit TRBD1. The CDR3 is made up of 16 amino acids. Germline V gives CDR1 SGHTA, CDR2 FQGNSA. The V and J ends lost 6 bases and 1 base, in that order; junction bases with no gene match: 10. CDR3 protein: CASSLLPGTGNTEAFF. CDR3 nucleotides: TGTGCCAGCAGTTTACTACCCGGGACAGGGAACACTGAAGCTTTCTTT.

V usage is TRBV28 and J usage is TRBJ2-1; 9 nucleotides agree with TRBD2. The length of the CDR3 is 16 residues. CDR1 and CDR2 (germline): MDHEN, SYDVKM. Losses at the gene ends were 7 bases for V and 6 bases for J; bases not matched to a gene: 13. The CDR3 region is CASTPWSSGVVNEQFF. The CDR3 DNA follows: TGTGCCAGCACCCCTTGGTCTAGCGGGGTAGTCAATGAGCAGTTCTTC. Drawing the rest from reference TRBV28 and TRBJ2-1, the complete variable domain is DVKVTQSSRYLVKRTGEKVFLECVQDMDHENMFWYRQDPGLGLRLIYFSYDVKMKEKGDIPEGYSVSREKKERFSLILESASTNQTSMYLCASTPWSSGVVNEQFFGPGTRLTVL.

This sequence joins TRBV10-3 and TRBJ1-1, with TRBD1 matching over 8 bases. Per the germline V gene, CDR1 is ENHRY and CDR2 is SYGVKD. The CDR3 is made up of 12 amino acids. V shed 9 bases and J 4 bases; nucleotides not matched to a gene: 4. The CDR3 DNA reads TGTGCCATTATGACAGGGGCCACTGAAGCTTTCTTT. This gives the protein CAIMTGATEAFF.

J is TRBJ2-1 and V is TRBV5-5; D ambiguous. The germline gives CDR1 SGHKS, CDR2 YYEKEE (reference sequence). There are 12 residues in the CDR3. V was clipped by 0 bases and J by 15 bases, with 13 bases between them. The CDR3 nucleotides read TGTGCCAGCAGCTTGGCCGGGTTTCCGGGGTTCTTC. Translation gives CASSLAGFPGFF.

The chain recombines TRBV5-1 with TRBJ1-6; D not resolved. CDR1 is SGHRS and CDR2 is YFSETQ in the germline V gene. The CDR3 has 14 amino acids. V was trimmed by 2 bases and J by 5 bases, leaving 8 bases between them. CDR3 region: CASSFGEDNSPLHF. CDR3 nucleotides: TGCGCCAGCAGCTTTGGAGAGGATAATTCACCCCTCCACTTT.

This clone was found a few times. V usage is TRBV3-1 (or the pseudogene TRBV3-2) and J usage is TRBJ2-2; 8 bases are shared with TRBD2. Germline lookup yields CDR1 LGHDT and CDR2 YNNKEL (reference sequence). V shed 6 bases, J shed 2 bases, and the junction held 5 bases outside the gene matches. This CDR3 has 15 residues. CDR3 region: CASRRTSLNTGELFF. In DNA, the CDR3 is TGTGCCAGCAGGAGGACTAGCCTTAACACCGGGGAGCTGTTTTTT.

The chain links TRBV28 to TRBJ1-3; D gene unclear. Germline CDR1 is MDHEN and CDR2 is SYDVKM. This CDR3 is 15 amino acids long. V was shortened by 4 bases and J by 0 bases, with 10 bases between the two germline ends. CDR3 sequence (DNA): TGTGCCAGCAGTTATAGACGGAGCTCTGGAAACACCATATATTTT. This translates into CASSYRRSSGNTIYF.

The chain combines TRBV30 with TRBJ2-5; D is undetermined. Deletions cut 0 bases from V and 3 bases from J, with 8 bases between. Germline V gene lookup returns CDR1 GTSNPN and CDR2 SVGIG (reference sequence). The CDR3 extends over 13 amino acids. The CDR3 nucleotides are TGTGCCTGGAGTGTACAACAGAAAGAGACCCAGTACTTC. It encodes CAWSVQQKETQYF.

This clone was seen just once. This CDR3 reads CAWRDRGNSPLHF. The CDR3 DNA reads as TGTGCCTGGCGGGACAGGGGGAATTCACCCCTCCACTTT. The rearrangement links TRBV30 to TRBJ1-6; TRBD1 aligns across 11 bases. Germline V gene data show CDR1 as GTSNPN and CDR2 as SVGIG (reference sequence). This CDR3 region has 13 residues. The V segment lost 5 bases and the J segment 7 bases; nucleotides outside the gene matches: 1.